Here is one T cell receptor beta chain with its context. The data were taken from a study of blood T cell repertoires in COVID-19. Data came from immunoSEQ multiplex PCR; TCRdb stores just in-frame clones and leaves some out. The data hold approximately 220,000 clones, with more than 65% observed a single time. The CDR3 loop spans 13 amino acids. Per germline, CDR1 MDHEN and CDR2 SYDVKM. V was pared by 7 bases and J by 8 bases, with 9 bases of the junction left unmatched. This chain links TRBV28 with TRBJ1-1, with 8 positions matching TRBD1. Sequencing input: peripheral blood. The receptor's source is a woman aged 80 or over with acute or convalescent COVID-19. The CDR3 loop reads CASKTGDAGEAFF. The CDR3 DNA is TGTGCCAGCAAGACAGGGGATGCTGGGGAAGCTTTCTTT.